This T cell receptor beta chain was found in a study of high-grade serous ovarian cancer treatment subgroups (TCRdb year 2021). Turning to the overall study: On average, sequencing produced roughly 14,000 reads and around 6,900 unique TCR beta rearrangements for each sample. Each patient contributed one primary tumor and two metastatic tumor samples, giving more than 75 samples in total. Of the roughly 30 patients in the cohort, around ten had no residual disease after primary surgery (R0), around ten were excellent NACT responders, and around ten were poor NACT responders. The study profiled TCR beta repertoires in high-grade serous ovarian cancer patients grouped by complete gross resection or neoadjuvant chemotherapy response under a laparoscopic triage algorithm.

A word on this clone: The antigen it recognizes is unknown. No base-level quality is on record; no much larger clone is a single base apart.

The 90 tumor samples were subjected to high-throughput TCR profiling using ImmunoSEQ. On the authors' methods: Richness (unique productive sequences), clonality, evenness and relatedness were included as repertoire diversity metrics, and similarity between samples was assessed with the Bhattacharyya coefficient. In a sensitivity analysis, TCRs with fewer than two reads were excluded, and consistent conclusions were obtained. Not all clones reach the TCRdb copy of this immuneACCESS table, which keeps in-frame sequences only. Checked studies attribute under half of the gap to unresolved V genes and leave the rest unexplained. The V and J calls and the clone size are those of that table, but D and trimming were determined from the DNA. This sample holds some 9,100 clones; 72% were observed only once. The ten largest clones add up to approximately 10% of the sample. Tumor samples were obtained before definitive surgery or chemotherapy. Genomic DNA extraction was performed by the MD Anderson Biospecimen Extraction Resource, and TCR sequencing was carried out by the MD Anderson Cancer Genomics Laboratory.

General study outcomes and caveats: TCR repertoire analyses were focused on CDR3, and CDR1 and CDR2 were not analyzed. Neoantigen level correlated positively with TCR clonal relatedness, and copy number variation and mutation load from whole-genome sequencing showed a positive trend with TCR clonal relatedness. Repertoire similarity ranging from about 0.1 to 0.85 was observed between tumors from the same patient, whereas almost no similarity was observed between different patients. Bulk tumor TCR sequencing lacked spatial information, limiting insight into HGSC tumor complexity and diversity.

V is shortened by 4 bases, J by 4 bases, and the region joining them spans 13 bases. Its CDR3 holds 14 amino acids, cysteine through phenylalanine. Left in the record is the CDR3 DNA by itself, 42 bases read in frame from the first base. The CDR1 and CDR2 encoded by the germline V gene are KGHSH and LQKENI. The clonotype comes from a human donor with high-grade serous ovarian cancer. Rearrangement joined TRBV18 to TRBJ1-1, with the D segment identity uncertain. Sample: tumor tissue. This receptor has the CDR3 CASSLTALGTEAFF. The DNA sequence is as follows: TGTGCCAGCTCACTCACGGCCCTGGGCACTGAAGCTTTCTTT.